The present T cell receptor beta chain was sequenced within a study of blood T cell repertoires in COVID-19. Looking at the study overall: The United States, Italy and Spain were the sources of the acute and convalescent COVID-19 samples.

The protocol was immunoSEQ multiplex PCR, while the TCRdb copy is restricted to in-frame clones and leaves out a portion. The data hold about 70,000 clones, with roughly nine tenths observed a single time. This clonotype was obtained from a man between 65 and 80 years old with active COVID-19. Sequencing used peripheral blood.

CDR3 region: CASSPRGPYNEQFF. CDR3 DNA: TGTGCCAGCTCACCACGGGGGCCCTACAATGAGCAGTTCTTC. The chain recombines TRBV18 with TRBJ2-1; TRBD1 might be the D (6 bases). Looked up from germline, CDR1 is KGHSH and CDR2 is LQKENI. The ends were cut back, 1 base at V and 2 bases at J, with 6 bases in the middle. This CDR3 is 14 amino acids long.